This TCR beta chain was identified during a study of CDR3 diversity in severe acne. Germline CDR1 is SGHNT and CDR2 is YENEEA. This CDR3 has 15 amino acids. Trimming cost V 1 base and J 1 base, with 10 bases left between them. MiXCR was run by TCRdb on the PCR reads, yielding one entry per CDR3 protein. The sample contains more than 70,000 distinct CDR3 sequences, over 45% of which appear only once. This TCR came from a male donor in good health, serving as a control. Material: blood. V is TRBV11-3 and J is TRBJ1-1; D not certain. The CDR3 loop is CASSLVETSNTEAFF. As DNA, the CDR3 is TGTGCCAGCAGCTTAGTAGAGACATCGAACACTGAAGCTTTCTTT. The whole variable domain, filled in from reference TRBV11-3 and TRBJ1-1, reads EAGVVQSPRYKIIEKKQPVAFWCNPISGHNTLYWYLQNLGQGPELLIRYENEEAVDDSQLPKDRFSAERLKGVDSTLKIQPAELGDSAVYLCASSLVETSNTEAFFGQGTRLTVV.